The present T cell receptor (beta chain) was sequenced within a study of blood T cell repertoires in COVID-19 (dated by TCRdb to 2020 to 2021). Concerning the study at large: Samples covering the acute and convalescent phases of COVID-19 were provided by collaborators in the United States, Italy and Spain. The material from the prospective study consisted of cDNA or gDNA derived from T cells, B-cell-depleted T cells, or PBMCs. Subjects who had been exposed to COVID-19, were actively infected with it, or had recovered from it provided the deeply sampled blood TCRbeta repertoires that made up the dataset. A freely available public database, intended as a resource for researchers studying the immune response to SARS-CoV-2, is where the repertoires were released. The samples were drawn from two sources: the first 160 participants of the ongoing ImmuneRACE study, and fewer than 1,500 subjects contributed by 6 global collaborators. A de-identified subject ID, COVID-19 status, age in years and sex were almost always included in the sample metadata. HLA class I and class II types, where available, came from metadata supplied by the sample provider rather than from assay-based typing. Broader findings and caveats from the paper: Clinical and demographic metadata were provided uncurated, with the amount varying by source and participant.

Concerning this clone: What this receptor recognizes is not known. Base qualities are missing; no much larger clone stands one base away.

V and J are trimmed by 3 bases and 2 bases, and the gene matches miss 6 bases of the junction. The germline V gene supplies CDR1 SGHAT and CDR2 FQNNGV. From the cysteine up to the phenylalanine, the CDR3 has a length of 16 residues. Solely the CDR3 DNA is kept, with 48 bases framed from the first base. TCRbeta CDR3 regions were amplified from genomic DNA by means of the immunoSEQ Assay, a bias-controlled multiplex PCR. The authors processed their data as follows. Within the assay, amplification of reference gene primers was used to estimate how many nucleated cells each sample contained. To quantify the absolute abundance of each unique TCRbeta CDR3 rearrangement, sequence reads were collapsed and filtered. For each sample, productive Simpson clonality was calculated by taking the square root of Simpson's diversity index across productive rearrangements. This immuneACCESS table, as held by TCRdb, lists in-frame sequences with V and J called but not all clones. Of the missing ones, under half trace to an unresolved V gene in checked studies; the others have no known cause. That table supplies the V and J calls and clone size; D and trimming were determined from the DNA. The sample table lists 150,000 to 200,000 clones, roughly 80% of them with a count of one. The ten largest clones take up about 7.2% of the sample.

Collaborating institutions collected whole blood in K2EDTA tubes following their own protocols. For TCRbeta analysis, collaborators shipped samples as frozen whole blood, isolated PBMCs, or DNA extracted from either of those sample types. This receptor was identified in a man in his sixties with acute or convalescent COVID-19. This sequence uses TRBV11-2 and TRBJ2-1; TRBD2 aligns with 8 central bases. The sequenced sample consisted of peripheral blood. The CDR3 region: CASSFSGKKPYNEQFF. Read as DNA, the sequence is TGTGCCAGCAGCTTTAGCGGGAAAAAACCCTACAATGAGCAGTTCTTC.